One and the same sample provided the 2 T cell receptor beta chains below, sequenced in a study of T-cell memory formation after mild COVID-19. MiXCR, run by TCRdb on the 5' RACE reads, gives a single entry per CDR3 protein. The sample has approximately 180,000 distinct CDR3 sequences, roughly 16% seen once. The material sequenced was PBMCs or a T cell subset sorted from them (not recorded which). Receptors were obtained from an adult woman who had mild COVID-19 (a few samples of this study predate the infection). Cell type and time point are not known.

CDR3 DNA: TGTGCCAGCACTAGCGGGATTTACGAGCAGTACTTC. Translation: CASTSGIYEQYF. The J gene is TRBJ2-7, the V gene TRBV6-5; 9 nucleotides match TRBD2. Germline assignment: CDR1 MNHEY and CDR2 SVGAGI. V lost 7 bases, J lost 4 bases, and 2 bases stayed unmatched. This CDR3 has 12 residues.

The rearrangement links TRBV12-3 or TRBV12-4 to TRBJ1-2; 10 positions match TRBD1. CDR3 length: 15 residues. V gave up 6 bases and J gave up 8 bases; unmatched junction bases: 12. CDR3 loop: CASSPYRGTGVGYTF. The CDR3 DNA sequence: TGTGCCAGCAGCCCATATAGGGGGACAGGGGTAGGCTACACCTTC.